The T cell receptor beta chain described here comes from a study of OX40 agonist ivuxolimab in advanced cancers. As for the study more broadly: The costimulatory receptor OX40 (CD134) was targeted by ivuxolimab, a fully human IgG2 agonistic monoclonal antibody. Three dose-escalation patients achieved partial responses, one with hepatocellular carcinoma and two with cutaneous melanoma. Of the 50 or so patients in dose escalation, 19 had hepatocellular carcinoma, approximately 15 had melanoma, 9 had renal cell carcinoma and 9 had head and neck cancer. The paper covers the monotherapy dose-escalation part of the phase I ivuxolimab trial, which included N ≈ 57 patients. Peripheral TCRbeta sequencing aimed to test whether ivuxolimab altered TCR sequence diversity and caused clonal T-cell expansion. Intravenous ivuxolimab was administered to patients every 2 weeks at six dose levels: 0.01, 0.1, 0.3, 1.5, 3 and 10 mg/kg. Prior anti-PD-1, anti-PD-L1 or anti-CTLA-4 therapy was permitted, and checkpoint inhibitors had been received by around 39% of dose-escalation patients. In the dose-escalation cohort, 82.7% of patients were male, and the mean age was about 55 years, with a range of roughly 20 to 80.

What the authors observed across the whole study: The antigen specificity of the clonally expanded peripheral T cells was not determined. Partial responders in the 0.1-3.0 mg/kg groups had among the lowest normalized peripheral clonal expansion, especially among CD8+ T cells. Low levels of normalized T-cell clonal expansion were also seen in some patients who did not respond. At doses from 0.1 to 3.0 mg/kg, clonal expansion was seen in both CD4+ and CD8+ blood T cells between baseline and week 6. After ivuxolimab, expanded clones were on average more numerous among CD8+ T cells than among CD4+ T cells.

For sequencing of the TCRbeta CDR3 region, genomic DNA was extracted from the sorted cells. The immunoSEQ Assay was used to sequence the TCRbeta CDR3 regions. TCRdb carries this immuneACCESS record with in-frame sequences only. Its versions omit some clonotypes, under half of them owing to an unresolved V gene in the studies checked, with the rest unexplained. The table for this sample lists roughly 30,000 clones; roughly 84% of them were counted only once. The ten most abundant clones make up 18% of the sample. The trim is 0 bases for V and 1 base for J, with a gap of 9 bases between the germline ends. The CDR3 spans 15 residues, from the cysteine through the phenylalanine. The DNA shown is the 45-base CDR3, in frame from base 1. CDR1 and CDR2 were assigned from the germline V gene as SGHDT and YYEEEE. To note about this clone: Its cognate antigen has yet to be identified. Per-base qualities were not stored, and no clone one base away is much larger.

The trial excluded patients who had a history of autoimmune disease or were on systemic immunosuppression. Peripheral blood for TCR sequencing was collected from all dose cohorts at baseline, on cycle 4 day 1, and on cycle 7 day 1. Samples came from an open-label, multicenter, first-in-human phase I dose-escalation trial of ivuxolimab. Adults with locally advanced or metastatic head and neck squamous cell, hepatocellular, melanoma or renal cell carcinoma were enrolled in the trial. Before TCR sequencing, CD4+ T cells and CD8+ T cells were sorted from peripheral blood as separate populations. The input for sequencing was CD4+ or CD8+ T cells sorted from blood, taken in a trial of the OX40 agonist ivuxolimab. The sequence is built from TRBV5-6 and TRBJ2-3; the D gene lacks a confident call. This sequence originates from an adult with an advanced solid tumor such as melanoma, head and neck, liver or kidney cancer. The DNA sequence is as follows: TGTGCCAGCAGCTTGGAAATGGACCGCACAGATACGCAGTATTTT. It is translated as CASSLEMDRTDTQYF.